This TCR beta chain was sequenced in a study of glioma-infiltrating T cells. Germline-derived CDR1 and CDR2 are DFQATT and SNEGSKA (reference sequence). The CDR3 consists of 15 residues. Losses at the gene ends were 6 bases for V and 4 bases for J; bases not matched to a gene: 8. The iRepertoire nested amplicon-rescue multiplex PCR amplified TCR alpha and beta CDR3s from RNA. TCRdb called the multiplex PCR reads again in MiXCR, with one record for every CDR3 protein. The sample yields 150,000 to 200,000 distinct CDR3 sequences, around 42% seen once. Broader study findings: Above-expected tissue-blood divergence occurred in all gliomas, most in low-grade ones.

With regard to this clonotype: No antigen is known for it. A much larger clone lies one base from this, so it may be a read error.

The clonotype comes from a human donor with low-grade glioma or glioblastoma, undergoing nonglioma brain surgery, or in good health (not recorded which). The specimen was glioma tissue, nonneoplastic brain tissue, or PBMCs (not recorded which). The chain has TRBV20-1 and TRBJ2-5; 13 bases align to TRBD2. The CDR3 protein is CSAGTSGNKLETQYF. The CDR3 DNA follows: TGCAGTGCCGGGACTAGCGGGAATAAGTTAGAGACCCAGTACTTC.